The present T cell receptor (beta chain) was sequenced within a study of blood T cells in healthy people across ages. This clonotype has only a few counts. Through a sample-barcoded 5' primer and a J-beta primer mix, a second PCR was run for about 6 to 12 cycles. TCRdb re-analysed the 5' RACE reads in MiXCR, keeping a single row per CDR3 protein. This table has about 840,000 distinct CDR3 sequences, about 29% appearing once. The CDR3 is 17 amino acids. Germline assignment: CDR1 SGHNT and CDR2 YYREEE (reference sequence). Trimming at V came to 1 base and at J to 4 bases, leaving 7 bases not matched to a gene. A further study also used this sample, focusing on T cells of mothers and their children.

V gene TRBV5-4 combines with J gene TRBJ2-2; 10 nucleotides line up with TRBD2. The clonotype was recovered from a woman aged 40 to 50 in good health. The sequencing input was blood. CDR3 sequence: CASSLPSGGKVTGELFF. The CDR3 DNA reads TGTGCCAGCAGCTTGCCTAGCGGGGGTAAAGTCACCGGGGAGCTGTTTTTT.